Below are 5 T cell receptor beta chains sequenced from a single sample in a study of T cell responses to AZD1222 COVID-19 vaccine. Sequencing was performed with immunoSEQ multiplex PCR; in TCRdb, only in-frame clones are kept and a portion is missing. The sample holds 77,000 or so clones, 75% to 95% seen once. The source material was peripheral blood, sampled 28 days after the second AZD1222 dose. Source of these receptors: an adult who received the AZD1222 COVID-19 vaccine.

The V gene is TRBV27, the J gene TRBJ1-1, with D unresolved. The CDR3 loop spans 14 amino acids. Germline assignment: CDR1 MNHEY and CDR2 SMNVEV (reference sequence). V was pared by 5 bases and J by 5 bases, with 15 bases between. CDR3: CASSRSVVRTEAFF. In DNA, the CDR3 is TGTGCCAGCAGTCGATCAGTCGTGAGGACTGAAGCTTTCTTT.

Concerning this clone itself: At the DNA level, this CDR3 is encoded by other sequences in the same sample as well. This sequence joins TRBV5-1 and TRBJ2-7; 7 bases agree with TRBD2. Germline CDR1 is SGHRS and CDR2 is YFSETQ. The V segment lost 0 bases and the J segment 0 bases; nucleotides outside the gene matches: 0. CDR3 size: 14 residues. The CDR3 DNA follows: TGCGCCAGCAGCTTGGCGGGGGGCTCCTACGAGCAGTACTTC. Its protein is CASSLAGGSYEQYF.

The V and J genes are TRBV2 and TRBJ2-2; TRBD2 might be the D (6 bases). Trimming pared 5 bases from V and 9 bases from J, leaving 22 bases between. From germline, CDR1 is SNHLY and CDR2 FYNNEI. The CDR3 sequence is 16 residues long. In DNA form, the CDR3 reads TGTGCCAGCAGTCCGCTCGGAGGGACTCGAACCCGGGAGCTGTTTTTT. This gives the protein CASSPLGGTRTRELFF.

The rearrangement links TRBV28 to TRBJ1-5; no firm D call. Per germline, CDR1 MDHEN and CDR2 SYDVKM. The CDR3 has 15 amino acids. V lost 2 bases and J 2 bases, leaving 10 bases between the germline ends. The CDR3 DNA follows: TGTGCCAGCAGTTTACAGACCGGGGGCAATCAGCCCCAGCATTTT. It yields the protein CASSLQTGGNQPQHF.

The rearrangement uses TRBV10-3 and TRBJ1-4, with 7 positions matching TRBD1. Trimming took 6 bases from V and 5 from J; bases not matched to a gene: 6. CDR1 and CDR2 from the germline V gene are ENHRY and SYGVKD. This CDR3 contains 14 residues. CDR3 protein: CAIRGTGDNEKLFF. DNA of the CDR3: TGTGCCATCAGGGGCACAGGGGACAATGAAAAACTGTTTTTT.